These 24 T cell receptor beta chains were sequenced from one sample in a study of T cell responses to AZD1222 COVID-19 vaccine. The table came from immunoSEQ multiplex PCR; TCRdb's copy has only in-frame clones and leaves some out. The data contain more than 15,000 clones, around 92% of them singletons. The input for sequencing was peripheral blood, taken 28 days after the second AZD1222 dose. The receptor set was obtained from an adult who received the AZD1222 COVID-19 vaccine.

The chain carries TRBV14 and TRBJ2-1; perhaps TRBD2 as D (5 bases). This CDR3 has 16 amino acids. Germline CDR1 SGHDN, CDR2 FVKESK. V was clipped by 4 bases and J by 9 bases, with 22 bases between them. The CDR3 sequence is CASSLWEGMEASEQFF. The CDR3 nucleotides are TGTGCCAGCAGCCTATGGGAAGGCATGGAGGCGAGTGAGCAGTTCTTC.

The chain joins TRBV6-1 to TRBJ1-5, with no clear D. Germline V CDR1 and CDR2: MNHNS, SASEGT. V was clipped by 2 bases and J by 0 bases, with 20 bases between them. The CDR3 sequence is 19 residues long. The DNA for the CDR3 is TGTGCCAGCAGTGAATCCCCACCAGGTCAGACAATTAGCAATCAGCCCCAGCATTTT. This translates into CASSESPPGQTISNQPQHF.

The J gene is TRBJ2-1, the V gene TRBV10-2, with 13 bases aligning to TRBD2. CDR1 is WSHSY, CDR2 SAAADI, per germline. V lost 5 bases, J lost 7 bases, and 5 bases stayed unmatched. CDR3 size: 15 residues. CDR3 loop: CASSPTSGGANEQFF. Written as DNA, the CDR3 is TGCGCCAGCAGTCCTACTAGCGGGGGGGCGAATGAGCAGTTCTTC.

The J gene is TRBJ2-3, the V gene TRBV29-1; the D is unclear. Trimming took off 1 base at V and 2 bases at J, with 7 bases between the two ends. The CDR3 is 13 amino acids. Germline V gene data show CDR1 as SQVTM and CDR2 as ANQGSEA. CDR3 protein: CSVEATDTDTQYF. The CDR3 nucleotides are TGCAGCGTTGAAGCTACCGACACAGATACGCAGTATTTT.

The J gene is TRBJ2-2, the V gene TRBV27; no clear D. Germline V gene lookup returns CDR1 MNHEY and CDR2 SMNVEV (reference sequence). The CDR3 is 15 residues long. V lost 8 bases to trimming and J lost 4 bases, with 17 bases between them. The CDR3 region has the DNA TGTGCCAGCCGCACTTCCGGGCAGGTCACCGGGGAGCTGTTTTTT. Protein: CASRTSGQVTGELFF.

The V gene is TRBV27, the J gene TRBJ2-7, with D perhaps matching TRBD1 (5 bases). The CDR3 runs to 14 residues. In germline, CDR1 is MNHEY, CDR2 SMNVEV (reference sequence). V dropped 5 bases and J dropped 3 bases, with 14 bases sitting between them. CDR3 amino acids: CASSTMTENYEQYV. CDR3 coding DNA: TGTGCCAGCAGTACCATGACAGAGAACTACGAGCAGTACGTC.

The V gene is TRBV11-2, the J gene TRBJ1-6; 7 nucleotides agree with TRBD1. This CDR3 contains 19 residues. The V gene's germline CDR1 is SGHAT and CDR2 FQNNGV. V shed 5 bases and J 0 bases; nucleotides not matched to a gene: 13. The CDR3 is CASSRVAWTGFSYNSPLHF. The CDR3 DNA follows: TGTGCCAGCAGCCGAGTGGCGTGGACAGGATTCTCCTATAATTCACCCCTCCACTTT.

This chain connects TRBV7-2 to TRBJ1-2; D unclear. V lost 5 bases to trimming and J lost 7 bases, with 5 bases between them. This CDR3 comprises 10 residues. Looked up from germline, CDR1 is SGHTA and CDR2 is FQGNSA. This CDR3 reads CASSQGGYTF. CDR3 bases: TGTGCCAGCAGCCAAGGTGGCTACACCTTC.

The gene calls are TRBV10-1 and TRBJ1-1, with TRBD1 as a possible D gene (6 bases). The CDR3 runs to 13 residues. Trimming left V 0 bases short and J 9 bases short, with 11 bases between. Germline CDR1 WNHNN, CDR2 SYGVQD (reference sequence). CDR3 in amino acids: CASSESWGAQAFF. The CDR3 nucleotides read TGCGCCAGCAGTGAGTCGTGGGGGGCCCAAGCTTTCTTT.

The genes are TRBV2 and TRBJ2-2; D remains unclear. Germline V lookup: CDR1 SNHLY, CDR2 FYNNEI. This CDR3 contains 14 residues. The germline V and J ends were trimmed by 7 bases and 6 bases, with 15 bases remaining between them. The CDR3 sequence is CASKVEIPPGELFF. The CDR3 DNA reads TGTGCCAGCAAGGTCGAAATCCCCCCCGGGGAGCTGTTTTTT.

This chain connects TRBV5-1 to TRBJ2-3; D remains unclear. Germline V gene sequence: CDR1 SGHRS, CDR2 YFSETQ. The CDR3 has 13 amino acids. Between the trimmed V and J ends, which lost 1 base and 3 bases, there was a span of 6 bases. The CDR3 nucleotides are TGCGCCAGCAGCTTGCCGGTGACAGATACGCAGTATTTT. Translated: CASSLPVTDTQYF. The full variable domain, in which reference TRBV5-1 and TRBJ2-3 provide the parts outside the CDR3, is KAGVTQTPRYLIKTRGQQVTLSCSPISGHRSVSWYQQTPGQGLQFLFEYFSETQRNKGNFPGRFSGRQFSNSRSEMNVSTLELGDSALYLCASSLPVTDTQYFGPGTRLTVL.

V gene TRBV5-6 combines with J gene TRBJ1-6, with D hard to call. The CDR3 covers 17 residues. Germline CDR1 SGHDT, CDR2 YYEEEE. Trimming took 3 bases from V and 7 from J, leaving 20 bases between them. CDR3: CASSSTAGLGWNSPLHF. The CDR3, as DNA: TGTGCCAGCAGCTCCACGGCAGGACTAGGATGGAATTCACCCCTCCACTTT.

This clone has only a few counts. The rearrangement joins TRBV5-4 to TRBJ2-1; D remains ambiguous. Trimming removed 2 bases from V and 7 bases from J, with 4 bases in between. Looked up from germline, CDR1 is SGHNT and CDR2 is YYREEE (reference sequence). The length of the CDR3 is 11 residues. The CDR3 DNA reads as TGTGCCAGCAGCTTTTCTAATGAGCAGTTCTTC. This gives the protein CASSFSNEQFF.

The CDR3 region is CAWRGPSSGNTIYF. CDR3 nucleotides: TGTGCCTGGCGGGGTCCGAGCTCTGGAAACACCATATATTTT. The V and J genes are TRBV30 and TRBJ1-3, with D uncertain. This CDR3 has 14 amino acids. V lost 5 bases to trimming and J lost 0 bases, with 11 bases between them. CDR1 and CDR2 (germline): GTSNPN, SVGIG (reference sequence).

CDR3 residues: CASSEAQGYQPQHF. In nucleotides, the CDR3 is TGTGCCAGCAGTGAAGCACAGGGGTATCAGCCCCAGCATTTT. The chain joins TRBV2 to TRBJ1-5; 7 bases align to TRBD1. The CDR3 length is 14 residues. Looked up from germline, CDR1 is SNHLY and CDR2 is FYNNEI. J lost 5 bases, V lost 0 bases, and 1 base had no gene match.

The chain combines TRBV11-2 with TRBJ2-7; 8 nucleotides align to TRBD1. Germline assignment: CDR1 SGHAT and CDR2 FQNNGV. The CDR3 covers 11 residues. V shed 8 bases, J shed 9 bases, and the junction held 6 bases outside the gene matches. CDR3 region: CASWQGAGQYF. CDR3 coding DNA: TGTGCCAGCTGGCAGGGGGCCGGGCAGTACTTC.

The genes are TRBV12-3 or TRBV12-4 and TRBJ2-5, with D possibly TRBD1 on 5 matching bases. Deletions cut 3 bases from V and 3 bases from J, with 8 bases between. CDR3 size: 13 residues. The CDR3 nucleotides are TGTGCCAGCAGTTTTGGCAGGGAAGAGACCCAGTACTTC. Translation gives CASSFGREETQYF.

J is TRBJ2-1 and V is TRBV11-3; D is perhaps TRBD1 (6 bases). This CDR3 spans 12 amino acids. V was pared by 5 bases and J by 9 bases, with 11 bases between. Germline V gene data show CDR1 as SGHNT and CDR2 as YENEEA. In DNA, the CDR3 is TGTGCCAGCAGCGTATGGGGGCGTGAGCAGTTCTTC. This gives the protein CASSVWGREQFF.

V and J are TRBV2 and TRBJ2-3, with D unresolved. From germline, CDR1 is SNHLY and CDR2 FYNNEI. With 5 bases removed from V and 4 bases from J, the gap between germline ends came to 16 bases. The CDR3 extends over 15 amino acids. CDR3 protein: CASSRVGPGSDTQYF. Written as DNA, the CDR3 is TGTGCCAGCAGTCGGGTGGGCCCCGGCTCAGATACGCAGTATTTT.

V gene TRBV28 combines with J gene TRBJ2-7; D remains unclear. The CDR3 spans 12 residues. Trimming cost V 6 bases and J 0 bases, with 6 bases left between them. The germline gives CDR1 MDHEN, CDR2 SYDVKM. The CDR3 coding sequence is TGTGCCAGCAGCCCCGGCTCCTACGAGCAGTACGTC. This codes for CASSPGSYEQYV.

This chain links TRBV7-9 with TRBJ2-1; weak D call: TRBD2 (7 bases). Germline-derived CDR1 and CDR2 are SEHNR and FQNEAQ (reference sequence). The CDR3 consists of 14 residues. V gave up 2 bases and J gave up 9 bases, with 14 bases separating them. The CDR3 loop reads CASSLRAGEGEQFF. The CDR3, as DNA: TGTGCCAGCAGCTTAAGGGCAGGGGAGGGTGAGCAGTTCTTC.

This clone occurred once. The genes are TRBV24-1 and TRBJ1-1; D not certain. V was cut by 3 bases and J by 10 bases, with 14 bases left in between. The V gene's germline CDR1 is KGHDR and CDR2 SFDVKD. The CDR3 runs 13 residues. The CDR3 region is CATSDVQWEGAFF. The CDR3 DNA reads as TGTGCCACCAGTGATGTCCAGTGGGAGGGAGCTTTCTTT.

The chain recombines TRBV6-6 with TRBJ1-6; 10 bases are a match to TRBD1. Trimming took 5 bases from V and 7 from J; bases not matched to a gene: 11. Germline V gives CDR1 MNHNY, CDR2 SVGAGI (reference sequence). CDR3 length: 17 amino acids. The CDR3 sequence: CASSPGGTGDWNSPLHF. CDR3 in DNA: TGTGCCAGCAGTCCCGGGGGGACAGGGGATTGGAATTCACCCCTCCACTTT.

The V call is TRBV5-4, the J call TRBJ2-1, with TRBD2 identical over 13 bases. There are 18 residues in the CDR3. From germline, CDR1 is SGHNT and CDR2 YYREEE (reference sequence). With V trimmed by 4 bases and J by 7 bases, 14 bases remained unmatched. This CDR3 is CASSPGGTSGRAANEQFF. The CDR3 DNA follows: TGTGCCAGCAGCCCGGGGGGTACTAGCGGGAGGGCCGCTAATGAGCAGTTCTTC.